This TCR beta chain was recovered during a study of spatial heterogeneity in lung cancer. Study context: Samples came from approximately 65 TRACERx patients with untreated early-stage lung cancer. As counted in raw reads, each unique TCR and UMI combination appeared more than ten times on average. PBMC samples from follow-up, when available, were sequenced at a median of roughly two years post-resection.

This clonotype has ten or more counts. A single record per CDR3 protein comes from TCRdb applying MiXCR to the 5' RACE reads. The profile shows tens of thousands of distinct CDR3 sequences, roughly 8% of them singletons. From germline, CDR1 is GTSNPN and CDR2 SVGIG (reference sequence). J lost 0 bases, V lost 0 bases, and 2 bases had no gene match. This CDR3 contains 14 residues. The time point here: blood at routine non-recurrence follow-up after resection. No cells were sorted before sequencing. The whole RNA sequenced was extracted from tumor, nontumor lung or frozen PBMC. J is TRBJ2-7 and V is TRBV30; 7 bases fit TRBD1. This receptor was taken from a male donor with early-stage non-small cell lung cancer. This specimen was PBMCs, taken at follow-up. Here the CDR3 DNA reads TGTGCCTGGAGTGTAGGGGGCTCCTCCTACGAGCAGTACTTC. It yields the protein CAWSVGGSSYEQYF.